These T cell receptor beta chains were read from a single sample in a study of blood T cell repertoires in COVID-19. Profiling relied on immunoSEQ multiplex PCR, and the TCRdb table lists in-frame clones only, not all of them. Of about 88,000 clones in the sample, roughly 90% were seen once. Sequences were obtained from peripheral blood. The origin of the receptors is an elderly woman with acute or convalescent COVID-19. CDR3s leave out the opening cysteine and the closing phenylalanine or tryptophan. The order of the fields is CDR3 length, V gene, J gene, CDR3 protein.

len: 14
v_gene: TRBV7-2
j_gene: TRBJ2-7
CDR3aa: ASSLEASGGRYEQY

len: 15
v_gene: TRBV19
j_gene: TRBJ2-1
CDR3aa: ASSRGLAGAMSNEQF

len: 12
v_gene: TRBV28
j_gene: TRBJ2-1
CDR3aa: ASSPRADYNEQF

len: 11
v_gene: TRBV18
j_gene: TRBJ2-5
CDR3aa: ASSPGQKETQY

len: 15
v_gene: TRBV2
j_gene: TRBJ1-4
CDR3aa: ASSLDRPSTTNEKLF

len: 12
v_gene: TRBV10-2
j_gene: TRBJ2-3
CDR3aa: ASSESLYSLTQY

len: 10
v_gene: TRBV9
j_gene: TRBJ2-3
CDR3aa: ASSVGTDTQY

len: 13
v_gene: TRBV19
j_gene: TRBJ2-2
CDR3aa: ASSRGTGRTGELF

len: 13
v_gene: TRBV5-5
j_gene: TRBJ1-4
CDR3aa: ASGLTTGANEKLF

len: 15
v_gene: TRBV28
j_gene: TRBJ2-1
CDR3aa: ASSAYWIAGTYNEQF

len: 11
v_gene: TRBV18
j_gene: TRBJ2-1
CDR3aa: ASSPIREDEQF

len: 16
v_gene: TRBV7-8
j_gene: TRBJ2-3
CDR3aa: ASSLAIGGSVSTDTQY

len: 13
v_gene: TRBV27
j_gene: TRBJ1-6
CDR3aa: ASSTAGGAYSPLH

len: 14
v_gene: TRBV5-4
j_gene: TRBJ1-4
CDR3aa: ASSLGTARTNEKLF

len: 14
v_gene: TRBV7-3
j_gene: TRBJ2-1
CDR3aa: ASSPLAGGYYNEQF

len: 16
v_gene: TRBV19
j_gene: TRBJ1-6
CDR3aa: ASSPPPGTGDHNSPLH

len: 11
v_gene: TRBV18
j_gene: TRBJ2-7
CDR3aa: ASSEQVADEQY

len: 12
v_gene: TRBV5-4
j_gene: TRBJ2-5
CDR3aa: ASSPKDRKETQY

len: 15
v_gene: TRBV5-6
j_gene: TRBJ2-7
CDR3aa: ASSLGTGYRSSYEQY

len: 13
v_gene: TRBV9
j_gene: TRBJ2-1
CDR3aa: ASSVLGGAYNEQF

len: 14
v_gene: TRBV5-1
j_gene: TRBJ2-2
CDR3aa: ASSLAGQGATGELF

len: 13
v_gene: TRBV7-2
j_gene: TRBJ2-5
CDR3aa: ASSFFRREGETQY

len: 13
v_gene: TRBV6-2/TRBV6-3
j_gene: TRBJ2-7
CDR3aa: ASTPRQGLAYEQY

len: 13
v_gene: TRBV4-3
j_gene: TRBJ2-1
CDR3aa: ASSQGWSPDNEQF